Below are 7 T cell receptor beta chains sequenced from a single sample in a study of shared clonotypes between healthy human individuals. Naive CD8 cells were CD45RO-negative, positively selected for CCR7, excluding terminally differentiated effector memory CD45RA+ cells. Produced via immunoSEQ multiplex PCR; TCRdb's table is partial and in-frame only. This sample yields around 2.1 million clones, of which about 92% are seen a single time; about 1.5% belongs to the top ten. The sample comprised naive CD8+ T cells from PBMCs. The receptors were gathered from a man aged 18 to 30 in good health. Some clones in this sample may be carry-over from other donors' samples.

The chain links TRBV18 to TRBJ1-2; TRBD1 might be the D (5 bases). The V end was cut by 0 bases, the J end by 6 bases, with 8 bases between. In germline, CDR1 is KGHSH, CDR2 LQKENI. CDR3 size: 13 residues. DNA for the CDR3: TGTGCCAGCTCACCACCGGGGCCGCATGGCTACACCTTC. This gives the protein CASSPPGPHGYTF.

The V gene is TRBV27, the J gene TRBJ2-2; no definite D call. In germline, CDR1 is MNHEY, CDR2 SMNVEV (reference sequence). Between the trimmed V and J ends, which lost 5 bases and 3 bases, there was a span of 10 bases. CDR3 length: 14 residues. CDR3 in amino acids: CASSRLGYTGELFF. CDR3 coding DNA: TGTGCCAGCAGTCGGCTGGGTTACACCGGGGAGCTGTTTTTT.

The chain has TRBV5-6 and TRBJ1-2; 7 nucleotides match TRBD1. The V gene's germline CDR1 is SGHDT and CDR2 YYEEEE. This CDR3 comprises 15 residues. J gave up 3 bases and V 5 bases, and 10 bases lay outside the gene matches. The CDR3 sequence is CASRTGTVPHYGYTF. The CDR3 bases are TGTGCCAGCAGGACCGGGACAGTACCTCACTATGGCTACACCTTC.

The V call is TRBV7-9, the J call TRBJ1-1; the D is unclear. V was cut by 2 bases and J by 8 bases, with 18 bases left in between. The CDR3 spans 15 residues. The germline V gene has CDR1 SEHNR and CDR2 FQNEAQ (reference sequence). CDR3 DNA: TGTGCCAGCAGCTTAATGGCTCCGGGAACAGAAGAAGCTTTCTTT. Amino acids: CASSLMAPGTEEAFF.

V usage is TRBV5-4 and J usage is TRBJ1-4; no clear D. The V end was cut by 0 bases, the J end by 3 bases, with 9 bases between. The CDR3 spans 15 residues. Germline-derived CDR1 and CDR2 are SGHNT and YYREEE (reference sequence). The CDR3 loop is CASSLEAEPNEKLFF. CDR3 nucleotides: TGTGCCAGCAGCTTGGAGGCAGAACCTAATGAAAAACTGTTTTTT.

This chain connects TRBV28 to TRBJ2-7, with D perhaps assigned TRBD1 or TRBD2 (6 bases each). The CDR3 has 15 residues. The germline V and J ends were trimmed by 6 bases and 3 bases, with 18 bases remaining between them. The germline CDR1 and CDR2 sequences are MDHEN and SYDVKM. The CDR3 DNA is TGTGCCAGCAGGCAGGTGGGGGGCGTACACTACGAGCAGTACTTC. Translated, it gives CASRQVGGVHYEQYF.

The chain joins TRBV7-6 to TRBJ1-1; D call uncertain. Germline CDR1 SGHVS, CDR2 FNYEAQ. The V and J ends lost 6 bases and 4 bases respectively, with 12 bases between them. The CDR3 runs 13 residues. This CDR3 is CASRRGGGTEAFF. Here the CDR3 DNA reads TGTGCCAGCAGGCGAGGAGGTGGCACTGAAGCTTTCTTT.